The 2 T cell receptor beta chains presented below share a single source sample, sequenced in a study of shared clonotypes between healthy human individuals. Repertoires were generated with immunoSEQ multiplex PCR, while TCRdb's copy carries only in-frame clones and drops some. Altogether 2,500,000 or so clones are present, just over 90% being singletons, with the ten largest covering over 0.12%. The sample was naive CD4+ T cells sorted from blood. This sample's subset: CD45RA+ positively selected. All receptors derive from a man younger than 35 in good health.

This rearrangement joins TRBV7-2 to TRBJ1-5; TRBD1 matches 10 bases. CDR3 length equals 14 residues. The germline CDR1 and CDR2 sequences are SGHTA and FQGNSA. V was pared by 5 bases and J by 7 bases, with 5 bases of the junction left unmatched. CDR3 residues: CASSKDRGGQPQHF. The CDR3 DNA follows: TGTGCCAGCAGCAAGGACAGGGGGGGACAGCCCCAGCATTTT.

This chain connects TRBV5-1 to TRBJ2-3, with D possibly being TRBD1 or TRBD2 (6 bases each). The V gene's germline CDR1 is SGHRS and CDR2 YFSETQ. The CDR3 sequence is 17 residues long. The V gene lost 4 bases and the J gene lost 5 bases, with 23 bases spanning the gap. The CDR3 region has the DNA TGCGCCAGCAGCCGTTTCCTCGCGGGACAAGGGAAAGATACGCAGTATTTT. As protein: CASSRFLAGQGKDTQYF. Combining the CDR3 with reference TRBV5-1 and TRBJ2-3 gives the whole variable domain KAGVTQTPRYLIKTRGQQVTLSCSPISGHRSVSWYQQTPGQGLQFLFEYFSETQRNKGNFPGRFSGRQFSNSRSEMNVSTLELGDSALYLCASSRFLAGQGKDTQYFGPGTRLTVL.